This T cell receptor beta chain was recorded in a study of beta chain features in type 1 diabetes (dated by TCRdb to about 2018). Some background on the complete study: Mean age, gender distribution, total cell number and subset yield did not differ between patients and healthy donors. The study compared the TCRB repertoires of sorted circulating CD4+ T cell subsets in recently diagnosed type 1 diabetes patients with those in matched healthy donors. Naive and central memory subsets were obtained from all 30 or so donors, but regulatory and stem cell-like memory subsets were isolated from only 8 patients and about eight healthy donors. Across all samples, around 100 million sorted cells were examined, and cell number per subset correlated strongly with RNA yield.

On this clone: The specificity of this receptor is unknown. Per-base qualities were not stored, and no clone one base away is much larger.

What the work shows at the level of the full study, not this receptor alone: Because the HLA sub-analyses included only small numbers of individuals, any influence of HLA type on TCRB rearrangement was left unresolved. Patients with type 1 diabetes made fewer insertions and deleted more nucleotides at VDJ recombination sites, implying thymic rearrangement abnormalities. Naive, central memory and regulatory TCRB repertoires appeared to be more similar among patients than among healthy donors. Because cDNA was sequenced instead of genomic DNA, highly expressing activated cells could be over-represented, though the groups showed no difference in activation or CD3 levels. A moderate but significant shortening of TCRB CDR3 length was observed in type 1 diabetes patients in all four CD4+ subsets. PCR may preferentially amplify shorter templates, but because patient and control samples were amplified and corrected together, any resulting skew would affect both groups equally.

The trim is 5 bases for V and 1 base for J, with a gap of 10 bases between the germline ends. The germline V gene gives CDR1 as SQVTM and CDR2 as ANQGSEA. The CDR3 spans 13 residues, from the cysteine through the phenylalanine. Just the 39-base CDR3 DNA is kept, in frame starting at base 1. All of the isolated RNA was reverse transcribed with the High Capacity cDNA Reverse Transcription Kit, so expressed TCRB transcripts were sequenced. Deep immunoSEQ sequencing was applied to naive, central memory and regulatory T cell samples, giving an average of about 3.7 million total reads per sample. Sorted cells were lysed in RLT buffer and RNA was extracted with DNase-treated RNeasy Micro or Mini kits, depending on cell number. To prevent cross-contamination, each cell subset was processed individually, whereas patient and healthy donor samples were processed jointly. The immunoSEQ multiplex PCR was used to amplify TCRB sequences from cDNA, generating 87-bp fragments that spanned the CDR3 region. Sequencing of the amplicons was performed on the Illumina HiSeq platform. As for how the authors treated the data: PCR bias was corrected computationally using synthetic template baselines, and reads within Hamming distance 2 were collapsed, with unmergeable singletons discarded. Reads were aligned against IMGT to assign V, D and J genes, CDR3 length and insertions or deletions at six rearrangement sites. Within each subset, clonotype counts were normalized to the number of sorted cells before true diversity and Gini coefficients were calculated with the tcR R package. The overlap coefficient, calculated on TCRB nucleotide sequences, was used to quantify repertoire sharing. Out-of-frame TCRB sequences from naive cells were analyzed as a proxy for the pre-selection repertoire. The table comes from immuneACCESS by way of TCRdb, which keeps in-frame sequences with V and J called. Part of the clones is missing from these tables; in studies checked, under half for an unresolved V gene and the rest for unknown reasons. That table furnishes V, J and clone size, whereas the DNA furnished D and trimming. This sample has over 200,000 clones in its table, and approximately 11% of those were observed once. Clones ranked in the top ten supply around 0.017% of the sample.

Each donor gave one peripheral blood draw, around 0.12 L on average, collected into heparinised tubes. A BD FACSAria II was used to sort naive, central memory, regulatory and stem cell-like memory CD4+ T cells with a panel that included CD45RO, CCR7, CD25, CD127, CD95 and CD27. A purity above 95% was achieved for all sorted populations. PBMCs were isolated immediately by Lymphoprep density gradient centrifugation and stained directly without culture. Samples were stained and sorted in pairs, with one healthy donor and one patient per experiment, so that batch effects were minimized. This sequence was found in a man younger than 45 with type 1 diabetes. Sequenced material: naive CD4+ T cells from blood. Reading the label with the study, this specimen's cell subset or site is: true naive CD4+ T cells. The chain was built from TRBV29-1 and TRBJ2-3, with a tentative D gene TRBD2 over 5 matching bases. The DNA is TGCAGCGTTACTGGGAGAGGCACAGATACGCAGTATTTT. This gives the protein CSVTGRGTDTQYF.